This T cell receptor beta chain was sequenced during a study of OX40 agonist ivuxolimab in advanced cancers. Study-wide results and caveats: Expanded clones belonging to CD8+ T cells outnumbered, on average, those of CD4+. Clonal expansion was seen in CD4+ and CD8+ blood T cells by week 6 at 0.1 to 3.0 mg/kg.

Produced via immunoSEQ multiplex PCR; TCRdb's table is partial and in-frame only. The sample holds tens of thousands of clones, around four fifths seen once. Trimming took 0 bases from V and 4 from J, leaving 11 bases between them. Germline CDR1 is SGDLS and CDR2 is YYNGEE. The CDR3 extends over 14 amino acids. By its share, this clone is medium-sized. Its cognate antigen is unknown. The sample holds other DNA sequences that translate to the same CDR3. Anyone with autoimmune disease history or systemic immunosuppression was excluded. V gene TRBV9 combines with J gene TRBJ2-7, with a tentative D call TRBD2 (6 bases). Source: CD4+ or CD8+ T cells sorted from blood, taken in a trial of the OX40 agonist ivuxolimab. This TCR was recovered from an adult with an advanced solid tumor such as melanoma, head and neck, liver or kidney cancer. CDR3 sequence (DNA): TGTGCCAGCAGCGTAGGATGGGGGGATTACGAGCAGTACTTC. Translated: CASSVGWGDYEQYF.